This TCR beta chain came from a study of early T cells in non-severe SARS-CoV-2 infection. Many counts were recorded for this clonotype. Germline-derived CDR1 and CDR2 are MNHEY and SVGEGT. Trimming cost V 7 bases and J 4 bases, with 19 bases left between them. The CDR3 loop spans 15 amino acids. TCRdb called the 5' RACE reads again in MiXCR, with one record for every CDR3 protein. Here the sample spans more than 50,000 distinct CDR3 sequences, 4.5% to 7% being singletons. The sequencing sample was made of whole blood. This chain joins TRBV6-2 or TRBV6-3 and TRBJ1-2, with D tentatively TRBD1 (5 bases). The receptor was isolated from an adult who was a healthcare worker with PCR-confirmed SARS-CoV-2 infection or an uninfected control (not recorded which). The CDR3 region is CASTQGISYVYGYTF. CDR3 coding DNA: TGTGCCAGCACCCAGGGAATTTCTTACGTCTATGGCTACACCTTC.